A single TCR beta chain is shown here with its context. The antigen is unknown. The CDR3 runs to 11 residues. Looked up from germline, CDR1 is SGHAT and CDR2 is FQDESV (reference sequence). Trimming pared 4 bases from V and 2 bases from J, leaving 2 bases between. The donors were part of the validation cohort, which consisted of approximately 110 subjects and was separate from the first cohort of several hundred subjects. The sample is drawn from a study of cytomegalovirus exposure and HLA in healthy donors. Overall study findings and caveats: The study designated about 180 TCR beta chains cytomegalovirus-associated. Reported performance of the classifier showed diagnosis of cytomegalovirus status with high specificity and sensitivity.

Sequenced by immunoSEQ multiplex PCR; TCRdb stores in-frame clones only, minus some. Altogether 95,000 to 150,000 clones are present, roughly 95% being singletons, with the ten largest covering less than 2%. This clonotype was sampled from a man aged 18 to 29 in good health and CMV-seronegative. What was sequenced was PBMCs. The V and J genes are TRBV11-1 and TRBJ1-1; unclear D gene. The CDR3 DNA reads TGTGCCAGCAGCTCAAACACTGAAGCTTTCTTT. This translates into CASSSNTEAFF.